This is a list of T cell receptor beta chains from one sample in a study of resident and recirculating memory T cells in vitiligo. Clones were read by immunoSEQ multiplex PCR, and TCRdb kept only the in-frame ones, dropping some. The sample has tens of thousands of clones; 90% to 95% are singletons. Sequences were obtained from blood. The source of these receptors is a male donor with vitiligo. Each CDR3 is given with its conserved first and last residue. A D gene is named only where the DNA matches it firmly. Size tells how often a clone was seen (once, few, many) or the class of an expanded clone, and some rows leave it out.

j_call d_call v_call clone_size cdr3_aa cdr3_nt
TRBJ1-1 TRBD1 TRBV27 NA CASNRGTGGMNTEAFF TGTGCCAGCAATCGGGGGACAGGGGGTATGAACACTGAAGCTTTCTTT
TRBJ2-2 NA TRBV6-6 NA CASSAGQKNGELFF TGTGCCAGCAGTGCGGGACAGAAGAACGGGGAGCTGTTTTTT
TRBJ1-6 NA TRBV19 NA CASSLLNPTITPNSPLHF TGTGCCAGTAGCCTCCTTAATCCGACTATTACTCCCAATTCACCCCTCCACTTT
TRBJ1-2 NA TRBV5-6 few CASSGHHGYTF TGTGCCAGCAGCGGACACCATGGCTACACCTTC
TRBJ1-1 TRBD1 TRBV7-2 NA CASSPDRDGAEAFF TGTGCCAGCAGCCCAGACAGGGACGGCGCTGAAGCTTTCTTT
TRBJ2-7 TRBD1 TRBV7-9 NA CASTYRGDEYF TGTGCCAGCACCTACAGGGGCGATGAGTACTTC
TRBJ2-3 NA TRBV5-8 NA CASSWLVRVDTQYF TGTGCCAGCAGCTGGCTGGTACGGGTAGATACGCAGTATTTT
TRBJ1-1 TRBD1 TRBV2 NA CASRTGTGAGEAFF TGTGCCAGCAGAACTGGGACAGGGGCTGGGGAAGCTTTCTTT
TRBJ1-1 NA TRBV5-1 NA CASSLGAMNTEAFF TGCGCCAGCAGCTTGGGCGCCATGAACACTGAAGCTTTCTTT
TRBJ1-1 NA TRBV11-2 NA CASSLLPGEAFF TGTGCCAGCAGCTTACTCCCGGGAGAAGCTTTCTTT
TRBJ2-7 TRBD1 TRBV11-2 NA CASSPRTGGFYEQYF TGTGCCAGCAGCCCCAGGACAGGGGGCTTCTACGAGCAGTACTTC
TRBJ2-3 TRBD1 TRBV14 NA CASSQYGQGRNTQYF TGTGCCAGCAGCCAATACGGACAGGGGAGAAATACGCAGTATTTT
TRBJ2-2 TRBD1 TRBV7-9 NA CASSPGTGNTGELFF TGTGCCAGCAGTCCCGGGACAGGGAACACCGGGGAGCTGTTTTTT
TRBJ2-6 TRBD1 TRBV7-6 NA CASSLYPTGGRSGANVLTF TGTGCCAGCAGCTTATATCCCACAGGGGGACGCTCTGGGGCCAACGTCCTGACTTTC
TRBJ1-5 TRBD1 TRBV18 NA CASSQTGFQPQHF TGTGCCAGCTCACAGACAGGGTTTCAGCCCCAGCATTTT
TRBJ2-7 NA TRBV4-3 NA CASSQNDRHSYEQYF TGCGCCAGCAGCCAAAATGACAGGCACTCCTACGAGCAGTACTTC
TRBJ1-1 NA TRBV6-5 NA CASSLLTELNTEAFF TGTGCCAGCAGTCTCCTGACAGAACTGAACACTGAAGCTTTCTTT
TRBJ1-1 NA TRBV7-2 NA CASSLFDRAEAFF TGTGCCAGCAGCTTATTCGACAGAGCTGAAGCTTTCTTT
TRBJ1-1 NA TRBV6-5 NA CASWANTEAFF TGTGCCAGCTGGGCGAACACTGAAGCTTTCTTT
TRBJ2-2 TRBD2 TRBV2 NA CASSGRLAGGTGELFF TGTGCCAGCAGTGGCAGACTAGCGGGGGGCACCGGGGAGCTGTTTTTT
TRBJ2-5 TRBD1 TRBV19 NA CASSIIAQTGMVGTGETQYF TGTGCCAGTAGTATCATTGCCCAGACAGGGATGGTAGGTACAGGAGAGACCCAGTACTTC
TRBJ2-6 TRBD1 TRBV11-3 once CASSKGQGILPGANVLTF TGTGCCAGCAGCAAGGGACAGGGTATACTTCCTGGGGCCAACGTCCTGACTTTC
TRBJ1-1 NA TRBV5-6 NA CASSLDFRANTEAFF TGTGCCAGCAGCTTGGACTTCAGGGCCAACACTGAAGCTTTCTTT
TRBJ1-4 NA TRBV12-1 NA CASSPVCIQGGEEKLFF TGTGCCAGCAGCCCTGTGTGCATCCAGGGTGGGGAAGAAAAACTGTTTTTT
TRBJ2-7 NA TRBV19 few CASRRRENSYEQYF TGTGCCAGTAGGCGGCGTGAGAACTCCTACGAGCAGTACTTC
TRBJ2-1 NA TRBV5-6 NA CASSLVLRGRHLEQFF TGTGCCAGCAGCTTGGTATTGCGGGGTCGTCACCTCGAGCAGTTCTTC
TRBJ2-7 NA TRBV2 NA CASSEDSGSYEQYF TGTGCCAGCAGCGAGGACAGTGGGTCCTACGAGCAGTACTTC
TRBJ2-7 TRBD1 TRBV19 NA CASSPRDSSSYEQYF TGTGCCAGTAGTCCCCGGGACAGCAGCTCCTACGAGCAGTACTTC
TRBJ2-3 NA TRBV6-4 NA CASSDGTGNTQYF TGTGCCAGCAGTGACGGAACAGGGAATACGCAGTATTTT